The entry that follows covers one TCR beta chain sequence. The antigen remains unidentified. The data originate from a study of shared clonotypes between healthy human individuals. Overall study findings and caveats: Naive subsets usually exceeded memory subsets in estimated richness.

The authors split each subset's genomic DNA evenly across several immunoSEQ plates. Generated by immunoSEQ multiplex PCR, the TCRdb table keeps only in-frame clones and is missing some. The sample records more than 1 million clones, 70% to 80% being singletons. Participating donors were healthy, HIV-negative adults free of recent acute infections or vaccinations. Germline V lookup: CDR1 SEHNR, CDR2 FQNEAQ (reference sequence). V gave up 5 bases and J gave up 5 bases, with 12 bases separating them. The CDR3 is 13 amino acids. The chain combines TRBV7-9 with TRBJ2-5; D remains unclear. Sequencing was performed on memory CD4+ T cells from PBMCs. The subset is: CD45RA-negative fraction. The source of this sequence is a man in his late teens or twenties in good health. Some clones in this sample may be carry-over from other donors' samples. CDR3 sequence: CASSQTEGETQYF. The CDR3 DNA reads TGTGCCAGCAGCCAAACAGAAGGCGAGACCCAGTACTTC.